The subject of this entry is one T cell receptor (beta chain). What it binds is not known. The data were obtained in a study of regulatory T cells in long-lasting Graves disease. Construction of the TCR beta libraries employed iRepertoire HTBI primers in conjunction with Arm-PCR of CDR3 regions. In the original workflow: The study identified around 62 TRBV and 13 to 15 TRBJ segments across samples. TCRdb analysed the multiplex PCR reads with MiXCR anew, one entry per CDR3 protein. The V and J calls and clone size come from TCRdb's table, not from the authors' own analysis. Among about 470,000 distinct CDR3 sequences listed, less than 25% were seen once. The CDR3 is 11 amino acids. Trimming removed 3 bases from V and 12 bases from J; junction bases left unmatched: 4. Per the germline V gene, CDR1 is LGHDT and CDR2 is YNNKEL (reference sequence). Time point of the sample: persistent/refractory GD, antithyroid drugs over 5 years with positive TRAb. Making the TCR library involved RNA that had been extracted from PBMCs. Patients came from an endocrinology department in Xi'an, China.

Study-level points and caveats: With persistent disease, TRBV28, TRBJ1-2 and TRBJ2-5 were the favored segments. Exclusively peripheral blood, rather than thyroid tissue, was studied.

The clonotype comes from a female donor with Graves disease. V is TRBV3-1 and J is TRBJ2-7; TRBD1 matches 8 bases. The material was peripheral blood mononuclear cells (PBMCs), obtained when the disease was refractory, from a patient treated with antithyroid drugs. CDR3 coding DNA: TGTGCCAGCAGCCATGGACAGGGTCCGTACTTC. Amino acids: CASSHGQGPYF.